This note documents a single T cell receptor (beta chain) sequence. Its antigen is unknown. No base-level quality is on record; no much larger clone is a single base apart. These data are taken from a study of long-term antiretroviral therapy in people with HIV (dated by TCRdb to between 2021 and 2024). Looking at the study overall: The earliest samples were collected approximately a decade before the 2015 WHO recommendation for immediate ART, a period when ART was typically delayed until CD4 counts fell. A retrospective serial study tested whether changes in peripheral blood TRB repertoire composition and diversity were associated with ART initiation and durable HIV suppression. The cohort contributed roughly 190 cryopreserved PBMC samples from about 30 adults with confirmed HIV infection, collected serially over a mean of 6 years (range 1-12). About 35% of the 30 participants with HIV were female. No cross-contamination during QIAcube processing was shown when test extractions of a monoclonal T-cell line were performed alongside 25 to 35 polyclonal samples. Points the paper makes about the study in general: Compared with controls, HIV repertoires had narrower CDR3 length ranges, and the network structure pointed to an antigen-experienced repertoire that shifted only slightly toward naive after ART. The samples were dated from the mid-2000s to the late 2010s, and the ART regimens that were used may be less effective than current ART regimens. Unsorted PBMC were profiled instead of sorted CD4+ and CD8+ T cells because pre-ART samples had limited cell numbers. Limited PBMC availability meant only the TCR beta chain was sequenced, without alpha chain pairing. No data were available on ART adherence, viral resistance or therapy changes, limiting inferences about post-ART repertoire changes. The repertoire was dominated across all time points by expanded TRB clones identified before ART initiation, although this dominance was seen to fluctuate and to decrease in many PLHIV after ART. A significant increase in TRB diversity was found to be associated with ART initiation, although TRB diversity was observed to remain significantly below that of transplant donor controls even after long-term ART.

To be included, a participant needed at least one PBMC sample from before ART initiation plus at least two post-ART samples. All participants with HIV were treated in the United States of America. Before DNA extraction, cryopreserved samples of about 0.95-10 million PBMC were thawed and then washed. At the time of the earliest PBMC sample, participants with HIV were aged between roughly 20 and 55 years. PBMC samples from each participant spanned 1-4 timepoints before ART initiation and 2-8 timepoints after ART initiation, with a median of 7 samples. For every participant, serial HIV viral load, CD4+ T-cell count, ART history and demographic data were obtained. Genomic DNA was extracted from unsorted PBMC with a Qiagen kit on a QIAcube, with processing performed in batches of 12 samples. Sequencing of the TRB variable region was done with the immunoSEQ hsTCRB v3.0 assay at survey level resolution. TRB sequencing targeted a depth of 40,000-50,000 T-cell genomes per sample. Pooled TRB libraries were sequenced on an Illumina MiSeq with a v3 150-cycle kit. Per the source publication's procedure: Analysis of repertoires was carried out in R inside a reproducible Nextflow workflow spanning QC, data transformation and analysis. Custom analyses were implemented in LymphoSeq2, an R package for AIRR-Seq data exploration. Several samples yielding fewer than 5000 total TRB sequences were excluded, leaving 150 to 200 analyzed HIV repertoires. Among the roughly 200 retained HIV repertoires, about 57 were collected before ART initiation and about 130 were collected after ART initiation. Each repertoire was downsampled to 5000 TRB nucleotide sequences, and summary statistics were averaged across 100 downsampling iterations. The analysis kept only TRB sequences whose CDR3 regions were at least seven amino acids long. Two measures captured diversity: a Shannon entropy-derived clonality score and the Gini coefficient. In repertoire networks, the top 5000 CDR3 amino acid sequences were linked whenever an edit distance of one separated two sequences. Antigen specificity groups and MHC restriction were predicted for TRB CDR3 amino acid sequences with GLIPH2. To flag known associations with CMV, EBV, HIV or tissue antigens, CDR3 amino acid sequences were compared against VDJdb and McPAS-TCR. Pre-ART, post-ART and control groups were compared with Wilcoxon signed-rank tests and Holm-Bonferroni correction. TCRdb retrieved this table from immuneACCESS and kept in-frame rearrangements only. Not all clones are present; in checked studies, unresolved V genes account for under half, and no reason is known for the remainder. V, J and clone size reflect that table, while D and trimming were determined from the DNA. Here the sample has 19,000 or so clones; around three quarters occur a single time. The leading ten clones occupy 6.5% to 7.5% of the sample.

Per the germline V gene, SGDLS is the CDR1 and YYNGEE is the CDR2. V has 1 base trimmed and J has 6 bases trimmed; junction bases matching no gene number 4. From its cysteine to its phenylalanine, the CDR3 spans 15 amino acids. The DNA shown is the 45-base CDR3, in frame from base 1. The source material was unsorted PBMCs, sampled 2.2 years after starting antiretroviral therapy. The clonotype was recovered from a man between 45 and 60 years old with HIV. Recombination connected TRBV9 to TRBJ2-1; 10 of the junction bases match TRBD2. The CDR3 sequence is CASSVTASGSNEQFF. The nucleotides read TGTGCCAGCAGCGTAACGGCTAGCGGGAGCAATGAGCAGTTCTTC.